This T cell receptor (beta chain) came from a study of T cell repertoires in cytomegalovirus infection. This clonotype was counted a few times. Its antigen remains unknown. V gave up 2 bases and J gave up 7 bases, with 12 bases separating them. CDR1 and CDR2 (germline): SGHVT, SQSDAQ. The CDR3 length is 14 residues. A single record per CDR3 protein comes from TCRdb applying MiXCR to the reads. The table has 650,000 to 900,000 distinct CDR3 sequences, 25% to 35% seen once. The V call is TRBV7-4, the J call TRBJ2-1; TRBD2 is a possible D gene (5 bases). The sample in question was cultured CD8+ T cells from PBMCs, obtained from culture after CMV antigen stimulation. The source is a human donor in good health (CMV status not recorded). Some clones in this sample may be carry-over from other donors' samples. CDR3 in DNA: TGTGCCAGCAGCTTACCCCTAGAGGGAAATGAGCAGTTCTTC. Protein sequence: CASSLPLEGNEQFF.